A single sample is the source of the 9 T cell receptor beta chains below, sequenced in a study of cytomegalovirus exposure and HLA in healthy donors. PCR employed 60 Vbeta and 13 Jbeta primers. The data were produced by immunoSEQ multiplex PCR, yet TCRdb's version contains in-frame clones alone and is incomplete. The repertoire holds approximately 90,000 clones, with about 77% as singletons. The specimen sequenced was PBMCs. The receptors were sampled from a man aged 35 to 55 in good health and CMV-seronegative.

This clone was recorded many times. The chain combines TRBV30 with TRBJ2-7, with D possibly matching TRBD1 (7 bases). The germline CDR1 and CDR2 sequences are GTSNPN and SVGIG (reference sequence). V gave up 4 bases and J gave up 6 bases, with 19 bases separating them. CDR3 length equals 14 residues. The CDR3 DNA reads TGTGCCTGGAACGCGGGACAGACAATACTCGAGCAGTACTTC. This sequence encodes CAWNAGQTILEQYF.

V and J are TRBV4-1 and TRBJ2-7, with D possibly matching TRBD1 (6 bases). The length of the CDR3 is 14 residues. Germline CDR1 is MGHRA and CDR2 is YSYEKL. V was shortened by 0 bases and J by 7 bases, with 13 bases between the two germline ends. The CDR3 nucleotides read TGCGCCAGCAGCCAAGAACAGGGATTTCGGGAGCAGTACTTC. It yields the protein CASSQEQGFREQYF.

The chain combines TRBV28 with TRBJ1-5; D might be TRBD1 (5 bases). The germline gives CDR1 MDHEN, CDR2 SYDVKM. The CDR3 consists of 13 residues. V shed 7 bases and J shed 1 base, with 8 bases lying between them. Here the CDR3 reads CASIQGSNQPQHF. The CDR3 nucleotides are TGTGCCAGCATTCAGGGAAGCAATCAGCCCCAGCATTTT.

The chain has TRBV15 and TRBJ2-3, with D maybe TRBD2 (6 bases). CDR3 length equals 13 residues. Trimming pared 8 bases from V and 4 bases from J, leaving 13 bases between. Germline V gene sequence: CDR1 LNHNV, CDR2 YYDKDF (reference sequence). The CDR3 DNA follows: TGTGCCACCCGACCGGGAGTCTCAGATACGCAGTATTTT. Translated, it gives CATRPGVSDTQYF.

This clone has only a few counts. The chain has TRBV7-3 and TRBJ1-4; weak D call: TRBD1 (6 bases). The germline V and J ends were trimmed by 5 bases and 3 bases, with 7 bases remaining between them. Germline assignment: CDR1 SGHTA and CDR2 FQGTGA. This CDR3 is built from 13 residues. CDR3 sequence reads: CASSQGSNEKLFF. The CDR3 region has the DNA TGTGCCAGCAGCCAGGGGTCTAATGAAAAACTGTTTTTT. Drawing the rest from reference TRBV7-3 and TRBJ1-4, the complete variable domain is GAGVSQTPSNKVTEKGKYVELRCDPISGHTALYWYRQSLGQGPEFLIYFQGTGAADDSGLPNDRFFAVRPEGSVSTLKIQRTERGDSAVYLCASSQGSNEKLFFGSGTQLSVL.

The chain is built from TRBV5-1 and TRBJ2-3, with 9 nucleotides matching TRBD1. Trimming removed 0 bases from V and 2 bases from J; junction bases left unmatched: 10. Germline lookup yields CDR1 SGHRS and CDR2 YFSETQ. The CDR3 contains 18 residues. CDR3 in amino acids: CASSLGDRERSNTDTQYF. The DNA for the CDR3 is TGCGCCAGCAGCTTGGGGGACAGGGAAAGGTCAAACACAGATACGCAGTATTTT.

The CDR3 DNA sequence: TGTGCCGGGGGACTGGCTAACAATCAGCCCCAGCATTTT. It specifies CAGGLANNQPQHF. V is TRBV19 and J is TRBJ1-5; possible D gene TRBD1, 5 bases. Trimming pared 11 bases from V and 3 bases from J, leaving 14 bases between. The CDR3 sequence is 13 residues long. From germline, CDR1 is LNHDA and CDR2 SQIVND (reference sequence).

This clone was counted only a few times. The V gene is TRBV7-3, the J gene TRBJ2-7; TRBD1 matches 8 bases. The CDR3 contains 13 residues. Per germline, CDR1 SGHTA and CDR2 FQGTGA. J gave up 3 bases and V 5 bases, and 3 bases lay outside the gene matches. The CDR3 is CASSRGQGYEQYF. CDR3 coding DNA: TGTGCCAGCAGCCGAGGACAGGGCTACGAGCAGTACTTC. Based on the CDR3 plus reference TRBV7-3 and TRBJ2-7, the full variable domain is GAGVSQTPSNKVTEKGKYVELRCDPISGHTALYWYRQSLGQGPEFLIYFQGTGAADDSGLPNDRFFAVRPEGSVSTLKIQRTERGDSAVYLCASSRGQGYEQYFGPGTRLTVT.

The chain employs TRBV25-1 and TRBJ2-7; tentative D call: TRBD2 (6 bases). Deletions cut 1 base from V and 5 bases from J, with 12 bases between. The CDR3 runs to 14 residues. The germline V gene encodes CDR1 MGHDK and CDR2 SYGVNS. The CDR3 sequence is CASSEFGGFHEQYF. The DNA of the CDR3 is TGTGCCAGCAGTGAATTCGGAGGGTTCCACGAGCAGTACTTC.